Sequencing of this TCR beta chain was carried out in a study of cytomegalovirus exposure and HLA in healthy donors. A multiplex PCR was run with 60 Vbeta primers and 13 Jbeta primers. In the original analysis: A later analysis tallied tens of millions of unique TCR beta chains, about 9.9 million of them shared. The table came from immunoSEQ multiplex PCR; TCRdb's copy has only in-frame clones and leaves some out. V and J calls plus clone size are reproduced from that table; the DNA served to infer D and trimming. This table holds fewer than 130,000 clones, 70% found once. Overall study results and limits: Donor immune exposure was known only as CMV serostatus. A later analysis reported that several of the most significant clusters appeared to be linked to common viral pathogens, among them Epstein-Barr virus. TCR beta chains numbering roughly 150 were designated cytomegalovirus-associated.

Remarks on this clone: What it binds is not known.

Specimen: PBMCs. The source is a middle-aged man in good health and CMV-seropositive.

CDR3: CASSVTSGSSGELFF. CDR3 sequence (DNA): TGTGCCAGCAGCGTGACTAGCGGGAGCTCCGGGGAGCTGTTTTTT. The V and J genes are TRBV7-2 and TRBJ2-2; 12 nucleotides match TRBD2. There are 15 residues in the CDR3. Trimming removed 5 bases from V and 6 bases from J; junction bases left unmatched: 4. Germline-derived CDR1 and CDR2 are SGHTA and FQGNSA.